The 13 T cell receptor beta chains listed next were all sequenced from one sample in a study of T cell responses to AZD1222 COVID-19 vaccine. Clones were sequenced by immunoSEQ multiplex PCR, and TCRdb holds only the in-frame ones, with some missing. This table holds under 150,000 clones, 90% to 95% found once. The input for sequencing was peripheral blood, taken on day 0 of AZD1222 vaccination. The receptors come from an adult in good health.

J is TRBJ1-6 and V is TRBV28, with D possibly being TRBD1 (6 bases). The CDR3 runs to 13 residues. Germline assignment: CDR1 MDHEN and CDR2 SYDVKM. V was pared by 6 bases and J by 7 bases, with 10 bases between. CDR3 amino acids: CASRITGNSPLHF. DNA of the CDR3: TGTGCCAGCAGGATAACAGGGAATTCACCCCTCCACTTT.

This clone appeared a single time. This chain uses TRBV12-3 or TRBV12-4 with TRBJ1-1, with D perhaps matching TRBD1 (6 bases). V was clipped by 5 bases and J by 10 bases, with 11 bases between them. The CDR3 runs 11 residues. The DNA for the CDR3 is TGTGCCAGCAGTCCCACAGGGCGAGCTTTCTTT. As protein: CASSPTGRAFF.

This chain connects TRBV25-1 to TRBJ2-3, with D possibly called TRBD1 or TRBD2 (5 bases each). V lost 8 bases, J lost 6 bases, and 15 bases lay in between. CDR3 length: 13 amino acids. The germline CDR1 and CDR2 sequences are MGHDK and SYGVNS. For the CDR3, the DNA is TGTGCCAGCCGAGCAGTGAGGGGCGATACGCAGTATTTT. Translating it yields CASRAVRGDTQYF.

The genes are TRBV7-9 and TRBJ2-7; TRBD1 agrees at 8 bases. The CDR3 is 15 residues long. Per the germline V gene, CDR1 is SEHNR and CDR2 is FQNEAQ (reference sequence). V lost 3 bases and J lost 3; bases outside the gene matches: 7. The CDR3 DNA reads TGTGCCAGCAGCTTGACAGGGGTAATAGGCTACGAGCAGTACTTC. It translates to CASSLTGVIGYEQYF.

CDR3 loop: CASTISDGPYEQYF. In DNA form, the CDR3 reads TGTGCCAGCACCATCTCGGACGGTCCCTACGAGCAGTACTTC. The chain uses TRBV5-4 and TRBJ2-7; D is unclear. Germline CDR1 and CDR2: SGHNT and YYREEE (reference sequence). This CDR3 has 14 amino acids. The V end was cut by 6 bases, the J end by 2 bases, with 15 bases between.

This clone was recorded only once. The chain joins TRBV7-9 to TRBJ1-5; D remains unclear. This CDR3 is built from 15 residues. The germline CDR1 and CDR2 sequences are SEHNR and FQNEAQ (reference sequence). V gave up 4 bases and J gave up 1 base, with 11 bases separating them. DNA of the CDR3: TGTGCCAGCAGCTGTCCCTGGAGGAGCAATCAGCCCCAGCATTTT. Its protein product is CASSCPWRSNQPQHF.

The chain is built from TRBV27 and TRBJ2-5; unclear D gene. Between the trimmed V and J ends, which lost 4 bases and 4 bases, there was a span of 13 bases. Germline V gives CDR1 MNHEY, CDR2 SMNVEV (reference sequence). The CDR3 contains 14 residues. CDR3: CASSYGSLLETQYF. CDR3 in DNA: TGTGCCAGCAGTTATGGCAGCTTATTAGAGACCCAGTACTTC.

This chain joins TRBV6-5 and TRBJ2-7; 8 bases map to TRBD1. V trimming: 5 bases; J trimming: 0 bases; junction bases outside the gene matches: 3. The V gene's germline CDR1 is MNHEY and CDR2 SVGAGI. The CDR3 loop spans 14 amino acids. The CDR3 region is CASSRTGRSYEQYF. In DNA, the CDR3 is TGTGCCAGCAGTCGGACAGGGCGCTCCTACGAGCAGTACTTC.

V gene TRBV7-3 combines with J gene TRBJ2-3; 10 bases map to TRBD2. V lost 4 bases and J lost 2; bases outside the gene matches: 3. CDR3 length equals 15 residues. Germline CDR1 SGHTA, CDR2 FQGTGA. The CDR3, as DNA: TGTGCCAGCAGCTCCGGGACTAGCGCCACAGATACGCAGTATTTT. Its protein is CASSSGTSATDTQYF.

The V call is TRBV14, the J call TRBJ1-2, with TRBD1 identical over 7 bases. Trimming at V came to 1 base and at J to 4 bases, leaving 9 bases not matched to a gene. CDR1 and CDR2 (germline): SGHDN, FVKESK. This CDR3 comprises 16 residues. CDR3 sequence (DNA): TGTGCCAGCAGCCAAGTTTCGGGGACAGCCATCTATGGCTACACCTTC. It codes for CASSQVSGTAIYGYTF.

The chain couples TRBV19 to TRBJ2-7; tentatively, D is TRBD2 (7 bases). V lost 9 bases to trimming and J lost 5 bases, with 17 bases between them. Germline assignment: CDR1 LNHDA and CDR2 SQIVND (reference sequence). CDR3 length: 13 amino acids. The CDR3 loop reads CASGEGGADEQYF. DNA for the CDR3: TGTGCCAGCGGGGAAGGGGGGGCGGACGAGCAGTACTTC.

This clone was picked up a small number of times. The J gene is TRBJ1-2, the V gene TRBV5-4; a possible D gene is TRBD1 (6 bases). Trimming removed 4 bases from V and 4 bases from J, with 14 bases in between. This CDR3 is 14 amino acids long. Germline-derived CDR1 and CDR2 are SGHNT and YYREEE (reference sequence). The chain's CDR3 is CASSTQGEAYGYTF. CDR3 coding DNA: TGTGCCAGCAGCACACAGGGCGAGGCCTATGGCTACACCTTC.

The V and J genes are TRBV30 and TRBJ1-2, with 7 bases identical to TRBD1. CDR1 is GTSNPN, CDR2 SVGIG, per germline (reference sequence). Trimming at V came to 5 bases and at J to 4 bases, leaving 7 bases not matched to a gene. This CDR3 has 13 residues. The CDR3 region has the DNA TGTGCCTGGCTCCCAACAGGGGTCTATGGCTACACCTTC. Translation: CAWLPTGVYGYTF.